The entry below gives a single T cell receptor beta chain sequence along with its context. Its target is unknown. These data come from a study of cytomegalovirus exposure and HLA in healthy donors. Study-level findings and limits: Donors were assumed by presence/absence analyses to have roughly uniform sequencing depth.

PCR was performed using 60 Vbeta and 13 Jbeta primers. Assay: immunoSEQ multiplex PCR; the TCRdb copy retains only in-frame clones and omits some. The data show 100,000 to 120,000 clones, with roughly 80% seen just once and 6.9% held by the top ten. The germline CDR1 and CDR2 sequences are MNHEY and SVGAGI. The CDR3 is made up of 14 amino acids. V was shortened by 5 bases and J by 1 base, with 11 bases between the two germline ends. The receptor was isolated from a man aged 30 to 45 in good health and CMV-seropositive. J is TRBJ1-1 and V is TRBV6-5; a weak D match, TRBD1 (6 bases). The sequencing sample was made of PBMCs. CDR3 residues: CASSRWDTNTEAFF. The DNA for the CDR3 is TGTGCCAGCAGTCGATGGGACACGAACACTGAAGCTTTCTTT.